One and the same sample provided the 5 T cell receptor beta chains below, sequenced in a study of shared clonotypes between healthy human individuals. Sequenced by immunoSEQ multiplex PCR; TCRdb stores in-frame clones only, minus some. The data show some 500,000 clones, about 74% seen once. The material sequenced was PBMCs. These receptors came from a woman between 35 and 50 years old in good health. Some clones in this sample may be carry-over from other donors' samples.

As regards this clone: A read error likely explains this, since a far larger clone differs by one base. The CDR3 DNA reads as TGTGCCGTCACAGGGGACCCGAGTCAGCCCCAGCATTTT. Translation: CAVTGDPSQPQHF. The rearrangement joins TRBV10-3 to TRBJ1-5; 7 bases align to TRBD1. The CDR3 has 13 residues. V was pared by 11 bases and J by 6 bases, with 10 bases of the junction left unmatched. Germline CDR1 is ENHRY and CDR2 is SYGVKD.

The chain employs TRBV7-2 and TRBJ2-7; D is unclear. CDR1 SGHTA and CDR2 FQGNSA come from the germline V gene. There are 15 residues in the CDR3. V lost 1 base and J lost 4, with 14 bases in between. The CDR3 is CASSLVSTPRYEQYF. CDR3 nucleotides: TGTGCCAGCAGCTTAGTATCGACCCCGCGGTACGAGCAGTACTTC. The variable domain in full, completed from reference TRBV7-2 and TRBJ2-7, reads GAGVSQSPSNKVTEKGKDVELRCDPISGHTALYWYRQSLGQGLEFLIYFQGNSAPDKSGLPSDRFSAERTGGSVSTLTIQRTQQEDSAVYLCASSLVSTPRYEQYFGPGTRLTVT.

The V and J genes are TRBV5-1 and TRBJ2-4; D might be TRBD1 (7 bases). The CDR3 covers 15 residues. The V and J ends lost 3 bases and 7 bases respectively, with 17 bases between them. Germline V gene data show CDR1 as SGHRS and CDR2 as YFSETQ. CDR3 sequence reads: CASSYRQGRENIQYF. The CDR3 nucleotides read TGCGCCAGCAGCTACCGACAGGGTCGGGAGAACATTCAGTACTTC.

J is TRBJ2-2 and V is TRBV27; D not certain. V shed 0 bases and J shed 0 bases, with 8 bases lying between them. Germline V gene lookup returns CDR1 MNHEY and CDR2 SMNVEV (reference sequence). This CDR3 contains 16 residues. Here the CDR3 reads CASSLSARPNTGELFF. The CDR3 DNA reads as TGTGCCAGCAGTTTATCGGCCAGACCGAACACCGGGGAGCTGTTTTTT.

Note on this clone: It may be a read error: a sequence one base away is much more abundant. Other DNA sequences of this sample code for an identical CDR3. This sequence joins TRBV13 and TRBJ2-7; 10 bases match TRBD1. Germline loops: CDR1 PRHDT, CDR2 FYEKMQ (reference sequence). The CDR3 sequence is 14 residues long. Unmatched junction bases numbered 5, after V lost 4 bases and J lost 5 bases. In nucleotides, the CDR3 is TGTGCCAGCAGCTCCCGACAGGGGGCGGACGAGCAGTACTTC. Encoded protein: CASSSRQGADEQYF.